This T cell receptor (beta chain) was sequenced for a study of blood T cell repertoires in COVID-19. As for the study in general: Sites across the United States, Italy and Spain contributed samples from acute and convalescent COVID-19. In each case, the material was cDNA or gDNA derived from T cells, B-cell-depleted T cells, or PBMCs.

Trimming took off 3 bases at V and 9 bases at J, with 11 bases between the two ends. The CDR3 loop spans 11 amino acids. Germline V CDR1 and CDR2: SQVTM, ANQGSEA. This clone was seen ten or more times. Source study methods: Amplification from reference gene primers served as the basis for estimated nucleated cell counts. Some clones are missing from TCRdb's copy, which holds only in-frame ones; the method was immunoSEQ multiplex PCR. V, J and clone size derive from that table, while D and trimming were established from the DNA sequence. The sample records around 60,000 clones, less than 75% being singletons.

The specimen sequenced was peripheral blood. The source is a woman aged 50 to 65 with active or convalescent COVID-19. This rearrangement joins TRBV29-1 to TRBJ1-2, with a weak D call TRBD1 (5 bases). The CDR3 nucleotides read TGCAGCGTTGACCGGGGGTTTAGCTACACCTTC. Amino acid sequence: CSVDRGFSYTF. Full variable domain (outside the CDR3, taken from reference TRBV29-1 and TRBJ1-2): SAVISQKPSRDICQRGTSLTIQCQVDSQVTMMFWYRQQPGQSLTLIATANQGSEATYESGFVIDKFPISRPNLTFSTLTVSNMSPEDSSIYLCSVDRGFSYTFGSGTRLTVV.